Given below is one TCR beta chain in context. Its antigen remains unidentified. These data are taken from a study of blood T cells in healthy people across ages. Looking at the study overall: Template-switching capture recovered about one barcoded beta molecule per two T cells. Study-level findings and limits: Long-lived and aged donors differed, with more naive CD4+ cells and higher diversity in the long-lived.

A J-beta primer mix and a sample-barcoded 5' primer were used in a second PCR of about 7 to 12 cycles. Each cDNA molecule received a tag from a template-switch adaptor that had 12 random nucleotides. TCRdb analysed the 5' RACE reads with MiXCR anew, one entry per CDR3 protein. The repertoire consists of about 1.8 million distinct CDR3 sequences, with just under 50% occurring once and the leading ten covering about 2.1%. Per sample, no less than 5.5 micrograms of total RNA were extracted. Input material: blood. The receptor comes from a woman between 35 and 50 years old in good health.

In nucleotides, the CDR3 is TGTGCCAGCAGTTACTCACAGTTCTATGGCTACACCTTC. Protein sequence: CASSYSQFYGYTF. The chain uses TRBV6-5 and TRBJ1-2, with no clear D. CDR1 MNHEY and CDR2 SVGAGI come from the germline V gene. Trimming cost V 0 bases and J 4 bases, with 6 bases left between them. The CDR3 sequence is 13 residues long.